One and the same sample provided the 8 T cell receptor beta chains below, sequenced in a study of blood T cell repertoires in COVID-19 (dated by TCRdb to about 2020). The library was prepared using the immunoSEQ multiplex PCR assay. Imported from immuneACCESS, the table was reduced by TCRdb to in-frame sequences with V and J called. These copies leave out some clones; in studies compared against another copy, an unresolved V gene accounts for under half, and the cause of the remainder is not known. The table for this sample lists around 230,000 clones; 82% of them were counted only once. Together, the top ten hold roughly an eighth of the sample. The sequenced sample consisted of peripheral blood. These receptors originate from a woman aged 60-75 years with active or convalescent COVID-19.

The CDR3 DNA sequence: TGTGCCAGTAGTATATCCGGACAGGGGACGACCCAGTACTTC. Its translation is CASSISGQGTTQYF. The rearrangement links TRBV19 to TRBJ2-5; TRBD1 matches 9 bases. V was clipped by 2 bases and J by 7 bases; unmatched bases: 5. Germline values: CDR1 LNHDA, CDR2 SQIVND (reference sequence). The CDR3 is 14 amino acids.

The chain couples TRBV6-5 to TRBJ1-2; TRBD1 matches 7 bases. This CDR3 has 15 residues. V was pared by 2 bases and J by 4 bases, with 7 bases of the junction left unmatched. CDR1 MNHEY and CDR2 SVGAGI come from the germline V gene. DNA of the CDR3: TGTGCCAGCAGTTACGGGGCAGGGGGAAGCTATGGCTACACCTTC. Amino acid sequence: CASSYGAGGSYGYTF.

This clone was seen once. The rearrangement uses TRBV29-1 and TRBJ1-5, with D unresolved. This CDR3 region has 12 residues. Germline values: CDR1 SQVTM, CDR2 ANQGSEA. V lost 4 bases to trimming and J lost 2 bases, with 6 bases between them. In DNA, the CDR3 is TGCAGCGTTGGAGACGGCAATCAGCCCCAGCATTTT. Translated, it gives CSVGDGNQPQHF.

CDR3 loop: CSVVENIQYF. For the CDR3, the DNA is TGCAGCGTTGTGGAGAACATTCAGTACTTC. This chain connects TRBV29-1 to TRBJ2-4, with D unresolved. The CDR3 loop spans 10 amino acids. Trimming took 4 bases from V and 7 from J, leaving 5 bases between them. Germline V CDR1 and CDR2: SQVTM, ANQGSEA.

The chain has TRBV30 and TRBJ2-7; 8 positions match TRBD1. V was pared by 5 bases and J by 5 bases, with 11 bases of the junction left unmatched. Germline V gene data show CDR1 as GTSNPN and CDR2 as SVGIG (reference sequence). The CDR3 sequence is 14 residues long. The CDR3 sequence is CAWSRGQGADEQYF. In DNA, the CDR3 is TGTGCCTGGTCTCGAGGGCAGGGGGCAGACGAGCAGTACTTC. Full variable domain (rest looked up from reference TRBV30 and TRBJ2-7): SQTIHQWPATLVQPVGSPLSLECTVEGTSNPNLYWYRQAAGRGLQLLFYSVGIGQISSEVPQNLSASRPQDRQFILSSKKLLLSDSGFYLCAWSRGQGADEQYFGPGTRLTVT.

The chain links TRBV30 to TRBJ1-5; maybe TRBD1 (5 bases). Germline V gene sequence: CDR1 GTSNPN, CDR2 SVGIG (reference sequence). Trimming removed 2 bases from V and 5 bases from J, with 16 bases in between. The CDR3 runs 15 residues. The CDR3 nucleotides read TGTGCCTGGAGTCGTCGTGGACAAGGCCATCAGCCCCAGCATTTT. It codes for CAWSRRGQGHQPQHF. Together with reference TRBV30 and TRBJ1-5, the CDR3 gives the full variable domain: SQTIHQWPATLVQPVGSPLSLECTVEGTSNPNLYWYRQAAGRGLQLLFYSVGIGQISSEVPQNLSASRPQDRQFILSSKKLLLSDSGFYLCAWSRRGQGHQPQHFGDGTRLSIL.

The V and J genes are TRBV13 and TRBJ1-2; 7 bases are a match to TRBD1. CDR1 is PRHDT, CDR2 FYEKMQ, per germline (reference sequence). This CDR3 spans 13 amino acids. J gave up 6 bases and V 4 bases, and 5 bases lay outside the gene matches. The CDR3 DNA follows: TGTGCCAGCAGCTCCCAGGGGGTTGATGGCTACACCTTC. This sequence encodes CASSSQGVDGYTF. Complete variable domain (other parts from reference TRBV13 and TRBJ1-2): AAGVIQSPRHLIKEKRETATLKCYPIPRHDTVYWYQQGPGQDPQFLISFYEKMQSDKGSIPDRFSAQQFSDYHSELNMSSLELGDSALYFCASSSQGVDGYTFGSGTRLTVV.

The J gene is TRBJ1-2, the V gene TRBV5-1; TRBD1 matches 8 bases. With V trimmed by 1 base and J by 3 bases, 17 bases remained unmatched. The germline gives CDR1 SGHRS, CDR2 YFSETQ. This CDR3 contains 19 residues. CDR3 in amino acids: CASSLTGQGTPSNDYGYTF. DNA of the CDR3: TGCGCCAGCAGCTTGACAGGACAGGGAACCCCCTCTAACGACTATGGCTACACCTTC.